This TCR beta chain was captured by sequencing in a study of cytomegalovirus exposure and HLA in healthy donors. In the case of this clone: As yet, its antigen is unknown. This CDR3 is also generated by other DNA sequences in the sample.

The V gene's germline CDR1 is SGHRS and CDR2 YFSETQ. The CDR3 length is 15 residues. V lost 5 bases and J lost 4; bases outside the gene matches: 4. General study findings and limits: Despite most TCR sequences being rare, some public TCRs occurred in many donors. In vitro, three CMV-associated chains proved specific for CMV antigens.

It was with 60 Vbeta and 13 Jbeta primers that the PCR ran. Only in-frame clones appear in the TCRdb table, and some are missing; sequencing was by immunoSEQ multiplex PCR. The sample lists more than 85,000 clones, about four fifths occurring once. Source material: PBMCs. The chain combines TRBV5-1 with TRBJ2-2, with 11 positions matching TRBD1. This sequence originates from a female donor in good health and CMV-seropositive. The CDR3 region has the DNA TGCGCCAGCAGTCCCGGGACAGGGGGCACCGGGGAGCTGTTTTTT. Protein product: CASSPGTGGTGELFF.